The sequence of this T cell receptor (beta chain) was determined in a study of a mutant IDH1 vaccine in newly diagnosed glioma. TCRdb's table, derived via immunoSEQ multiplex PCR, lists solely in-frame clones and lacks some. The profile shows approximately 40,000 clones, roughly 84% of them singletons. The CDR3 extends over 14 amino acids. In germline, CDR1 is SGHDT, CDR2 YYEEEE. V was trimmed by 0 bases and J by 0 bases, leaving 6 bases between them. Study observations and caveats: There seemed to be no relation between pseudoprogression and changes in top peripheral T cell clonotypes.

Time point specified: week 11, during vaccination. Vaccinated patients received 300 ug of mutant IDH1 20-mer peptide per dose, with topical imiquimod. With respect to this clone: The antigen remains unidentified.

This TCR derives from a man in his forties with glioma. The V call is TRBV5-6, the J call TRBJ1-1; D is ambiguous. Sequenced here: PBMCs, sampled from a glioma patient whose treatment included an IDH1 peptide vaccine. CDR3: CASSLGRLNTEAFF. CDR3 in DNA: TGTGCCAGCAGCTTGGGCAGGTTGAACACTGAAGCTTTCTTT.